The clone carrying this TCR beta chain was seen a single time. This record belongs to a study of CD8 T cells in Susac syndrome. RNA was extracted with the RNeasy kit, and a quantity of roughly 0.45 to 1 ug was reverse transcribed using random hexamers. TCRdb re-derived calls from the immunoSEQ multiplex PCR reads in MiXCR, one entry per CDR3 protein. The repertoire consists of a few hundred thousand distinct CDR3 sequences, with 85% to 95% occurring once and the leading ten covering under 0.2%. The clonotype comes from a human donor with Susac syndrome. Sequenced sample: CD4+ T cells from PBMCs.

CDR3 amino acids: CSSQAEGLAGERETQYF. The CDR3 DNA sequence: TGCAGTTCCCAGGCCGAGGGGCTAGCGGGGGAAAGAGAGACCCAGTACTTC. The chain employs TRBV20-1 and TRBJ2-5; 10 bases are shared with TRBD2. V gave up 8 bases and J gave up 4 bases; unmatched junction bases: 19. The CDR3 has 17 residues. The V gene's germline CDR1 is DFQATT and CDR2 SNEGSKA (reference sequence).